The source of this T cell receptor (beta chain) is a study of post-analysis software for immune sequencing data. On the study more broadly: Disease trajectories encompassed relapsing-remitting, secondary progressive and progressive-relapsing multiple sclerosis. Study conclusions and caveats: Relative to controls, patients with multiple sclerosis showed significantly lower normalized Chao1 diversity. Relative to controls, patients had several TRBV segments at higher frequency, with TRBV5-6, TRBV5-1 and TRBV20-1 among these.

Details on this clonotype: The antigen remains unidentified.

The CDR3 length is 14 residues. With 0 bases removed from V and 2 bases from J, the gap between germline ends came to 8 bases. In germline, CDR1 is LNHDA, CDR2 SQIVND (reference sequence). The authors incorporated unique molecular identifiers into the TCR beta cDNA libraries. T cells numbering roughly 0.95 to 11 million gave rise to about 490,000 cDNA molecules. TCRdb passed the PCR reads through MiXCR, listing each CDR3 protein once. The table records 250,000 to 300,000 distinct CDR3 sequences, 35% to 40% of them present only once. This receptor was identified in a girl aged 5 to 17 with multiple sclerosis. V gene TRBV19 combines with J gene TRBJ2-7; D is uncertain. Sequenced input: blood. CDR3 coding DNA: TGTGCCAGTAGTATAGAAGGCGACCCCTACGAGCAGTACTTC. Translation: CASSIEGDPYEQYF.